The TCR beta chain under discussion was sequenced for a study of T cell responses to AZD1222 COVID-19 vaccine. Study-level results: An increase in Spike-specific TCR breadth and depth was observed after two AZD1222 doses. CD4 TCRs covered the whole spike, strongest at regions 160-218 and 743-854. Baseline seropositivity characterized only a handful of AZD1222 recipients.

This clone was counted once. What it recognizes is unknown. This table comes from immunoSEQ multiplex PCR, and its TCRdb copy is limited to in-frame clones, with some not included. The repertoire has 180,000 or so clones, 90% to 95% of them found once; the top ten carry approximately 0.6%. Sequencing used peripheral blood, obtained on day 0 of AZD1222 vaccination. This clonotype was sampled from an adult in good health.

The CDR3 nucleotides are TGCAGCGTTGAGAATTCCTATGGCTACACCTTC. It is translated as CSVENSYGYTF. The chain recombines TRBV29-1 with TRBJ1-2, with D hard to call. Germline V lookup: CDR1 SQVTM, CDR2 ANQGSEA. This CDR3 is 11 amino acids long. Deletions cut 3 bases from V and 4 bases from J, with 6 bases between.